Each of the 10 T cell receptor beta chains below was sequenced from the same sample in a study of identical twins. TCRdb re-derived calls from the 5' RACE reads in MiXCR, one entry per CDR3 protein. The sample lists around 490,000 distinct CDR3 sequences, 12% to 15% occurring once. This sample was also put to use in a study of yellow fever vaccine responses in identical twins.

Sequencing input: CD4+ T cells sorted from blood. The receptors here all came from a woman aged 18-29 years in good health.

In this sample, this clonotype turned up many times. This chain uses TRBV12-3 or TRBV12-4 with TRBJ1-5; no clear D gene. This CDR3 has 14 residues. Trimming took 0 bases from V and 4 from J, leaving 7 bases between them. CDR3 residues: CASSLAGRNQPQHF. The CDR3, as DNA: TGTGCCAGCAGTTTAGCGGGGAGGAATCAGCCCCAGCATTTT.

CDR3 loop: CASSEQFQETQYF. The CDR3 nucleotides are TGTGCCAGCAGTGAACAATTCCAAGAGACCCAGTACTTC. The gene calls are TRBV2 and TRBJ2-5, with D hard to call. The germline V gene encodes CDR1 SNHLY and CDR2 FYNNEI. The CDR3 consists of 13 residues. V was cut by 2 bases and J by 1 base, with 5 bases left in between.

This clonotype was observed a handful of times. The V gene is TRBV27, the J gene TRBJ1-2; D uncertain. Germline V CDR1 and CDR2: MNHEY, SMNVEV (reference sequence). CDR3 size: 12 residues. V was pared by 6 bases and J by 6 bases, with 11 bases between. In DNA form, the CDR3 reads TGTGCCAGCAGCCTATGGACGGATGGCTACACCTTC. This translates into CASSLWTDGYTF.

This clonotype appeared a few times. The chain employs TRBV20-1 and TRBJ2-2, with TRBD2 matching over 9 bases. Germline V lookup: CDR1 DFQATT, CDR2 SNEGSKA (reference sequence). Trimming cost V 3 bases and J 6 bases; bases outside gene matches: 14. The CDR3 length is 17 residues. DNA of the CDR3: TGCAGTGCTAGGGGGGCTAGCGGGGTCAGCGCGGCCGGGGAGCTGTTTTTT. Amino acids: CSARGASGVSAAGELFF.

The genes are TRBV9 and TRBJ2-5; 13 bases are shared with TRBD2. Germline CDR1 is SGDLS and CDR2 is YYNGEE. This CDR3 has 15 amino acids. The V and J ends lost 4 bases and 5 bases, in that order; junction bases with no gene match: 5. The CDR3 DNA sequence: TGTGCCAGCAGCCCGGGACTAGCGGGATATGAGACCCAGTACTTC. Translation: CASSPGLAGYETQYF. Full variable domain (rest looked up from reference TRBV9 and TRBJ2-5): DSGVTQTPKHLITATGQRVTLRCSPRSGDLSVYWYQQSLDQGLQFLIQYYNGEERAKGNILERFSAQQFPDLHSELNLSSLELGDSALYFCASSPGLAGYETQYFGPGTRLLVL.

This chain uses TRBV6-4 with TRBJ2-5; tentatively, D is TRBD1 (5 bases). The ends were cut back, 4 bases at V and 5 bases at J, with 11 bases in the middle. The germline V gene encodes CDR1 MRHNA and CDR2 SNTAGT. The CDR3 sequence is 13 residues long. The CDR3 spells CASSASQGETQYF. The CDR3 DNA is TGTGCCAGCAGTGCCTCCCAGGGCGAGACCCAGTACTTC.

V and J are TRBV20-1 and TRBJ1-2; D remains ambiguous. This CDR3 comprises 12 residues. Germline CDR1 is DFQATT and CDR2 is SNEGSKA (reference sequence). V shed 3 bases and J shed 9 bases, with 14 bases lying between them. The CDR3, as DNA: TGCAGTGCTAGTGTGGCCGGACCAAGCTACACCTTC. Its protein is CSASVAGPSYTF.

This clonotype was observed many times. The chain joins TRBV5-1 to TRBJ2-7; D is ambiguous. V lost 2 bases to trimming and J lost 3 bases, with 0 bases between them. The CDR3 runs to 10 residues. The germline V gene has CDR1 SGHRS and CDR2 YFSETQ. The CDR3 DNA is TGCGCCAGCAGCTTCTACGAGCAGTACTTC. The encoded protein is CASSFYEQYF.

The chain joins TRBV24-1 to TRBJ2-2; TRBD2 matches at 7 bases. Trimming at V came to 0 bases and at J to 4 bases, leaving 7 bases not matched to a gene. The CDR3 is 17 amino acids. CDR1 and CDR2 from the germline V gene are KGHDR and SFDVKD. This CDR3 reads CATSDLGGGPSTGELFF. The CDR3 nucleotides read TGTGCCACCAGTGATTTGGGGGGAGGGCCCAGCACCGGGGAGCTGTTTTTT.

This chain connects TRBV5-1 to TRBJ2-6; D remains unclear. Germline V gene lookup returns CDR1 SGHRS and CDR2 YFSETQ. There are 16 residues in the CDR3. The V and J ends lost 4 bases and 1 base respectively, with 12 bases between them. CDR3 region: CASSLTQSSGANVLTF. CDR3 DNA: TGCGCCAGCAGCCTCACTCAAAGTTCTGGGGCCAACGTCCTGACTTTC.